This T cell receptor beta chain was identified during a study of response to subunit inactivated influenza vaccine. Each CDR3 protein gets one entry after TCRdb re-called the RT-PCR reads with MiXCR. The repertoire holds about 580,000 distinct CDR3 sequences, with 12% to 15% as singletons. The CDR3 has 16 amino acids. Per germline, CDR1 DFQATT and CDR2 SNEGSKA (reference sequence). Trimming took off 5 bases at V and 0 bases at J, with 19 bases between the two ends. General study findings and limits: It was suggested by the authors that few new T cells are recruited by each seasonal influenza vaccination.

This clonotype was counted many times. Its matching antigen is unknown. Sequenced here: PBMCs from blood, sampled about 12 days after vaccination. This chain links TRBV20-1 with TRBJ2-5; TRBD1 might be the D (5 bases). The sequence derives from a man aged 45 to 65 who received an inactivated influenza vaccine. The CDR3 DNA reads TGCAGTGCTCCAGGACCTCTCAGGGCCTACCAAGAGACCCAGTACTTC. Translated: CSAPGPLRAYQETQYF.